A selection of T cell receptor beta chains follows, all from one sample in a study of Ad26.COV2.S vaccination and SARS-CoV-2 variants. Using immunoSEQ multiplex PCR, the repertoire was profiled, and TCRdb retains in-frame clones only, with some absent. The data contain more than 300,000 clones, about 82% of them singletons. Sequenced material: peripheral blood, taken in a trial of Ad26.COV2.S vaccine versus placebo. The receptors were sampled from a person between 18 and 60 years old who received the Ad26.COV2.S COVID-19 vaccine or a placebo. CDR3s leave out the opening cysteine and the closing phenylalanine or tryptophan. Fields, in order: CDR3 length, V gene, J gene, CDR3 protein.

length: 12; V: TRBV18; J: TRBJ1-1; CDR3: ASSPRRERPEAF
length: 12; V: TRBV3-1/TRBV3-2; J: TRBJ1-1; CDR3: ASSPGQGLTEAF
length: 13; V: TRBV6-5; J: TRBJ1-6; CDR3: ASREGLGYNSPLH
length: 14; V: TRBV7-2; J: TRBJ2-7; CDR3: ASSLDASNRIYEQY
length: 14; V: TRBV6-1; J: TRBJ2-7; CDR3: ASSVVDRGVSYEQY
length: 12; V: TRBV2; J: TRBJ2-7; CDR3: ASAGDRSVHEQY
length: 12; V: TRBV5-1; J: TRBJ1-2; CDR3: ASSLGGTQYGYT
length: 13; V: TRBV5-1; J: TRBJ1-5; CDR3: ASSLGGRYNQPQH
length: 13; V: TRBV6-2/TRBV6-3; J: TRBJ2-3; CDR3: ASSYGTSDLDTQY
length: 11; V: TRBV12-3/TRBV12-4; J: TRBJ1-2; CDR3: ASTLAANYGYT
length: 13; V: TRBV4-1; J: TRBJ2-7; CDR3: ASSPARTGPYEQY
length: 16; V: TRBV4-2; J: TRBJ1-2; CDR3: ASSQDMGIRVGNYGYT
length: 12; V: TRBV7-9; J: TRBJ2-2; CDR3: ASSFLGLAGELF
length: 12; V: TRBV10-3; J: TRBJ1-3; CDR3: AISEAVGGNTIY
length: 12; V: TRBV5-6; J: TRBJ1-2; CDR3: ASSPHKGAGGYT
length: 11; V: TRBV29-1; J: TRBJ1-1; CDR3: SARGQLNTEAF
length: 12; V: TRBV6-5; J: TRBJ2-7; CDR3: ASSKGGGQYEQY
length: 10; V: TRBV11-2; J: TRBJ2-5; CDR3: ASSLAGYYPY
length: 13; V: TRBV10-2; J: TRBJ2-7; CDR3: ASSEFGGGPYEQY
length: 10; V: TRBV24-1; J: TRBJ2-2; CDR3: ATKSYAGELF
length: 12; V: TRBV19; J: TRBJ1-5; CDR3: ASSVSGGNQPQH
length: 11; V: TRBV19; J: TRBJ2-7; CDR3: ASSPGSKYEQY
length: 11; V: TRBV10-3; J: TRBJ1-2; CDR3: AISRQGSHGYT
length: 13; V: TRBV7-9; J: TRBJ2-5; CDR3: ASSLDRAASETQY
length: 12; V: TRBV27; J: TRBJ1-5; CDR3: ASGENYSNQPQH
length: 13; V: TRBV4-2; J: TRBJ1-5; CDR3: ASSHSAGTNQPQH
length: 12; V: TRBV18; J: TRBJ1-6; CDR3: ASSQQGRNSPLH
length: 13; V: TRBV13; J: TRBJ1-2; CDR3: ASSIHRGGIGGYT
length: 11; V: TRBV19; J: TRBJ1-5; CDR3: ASTEASNQPQH
length: 9; V: TRBV2; J: TRBJ2-7; CDR3: ASSGLNEQY
length: 12; V: TRBV6-5; J: TRBJ1-2; CDR3: ASSISLVGYGYT
length: 14; V: TRBV19; J: TRBJ2-3; CDR3: ASSILAGGITDTQY
length: 15; V: TRBV5-1; J: TRBJ2-5; CDR3: ASSEGTSGALRETQY
length: 15; V: TRBV4-1; J: TRBJ2-3; CDR3: ASSQESLAANTDTQY
length: 11; V: TRBV29-1; J: TRBJ2-7; CDR3: SVAGDSAYEQY
length: 13; V: TRBV30; J: TRBJ1-3; CDR3: AWSGTGSTGNTIY
length: 13; V: TRBV6-5; J: TRBJ2-2; CDR3: ASGRFNRGGGELF
length: 16; V: TRBV16; J: TRBJ1-2; CDR3: ASSPFTPSVLWGYGYT
length: 11; V: TRBV12-3/TRBV12-4; J: TRBJ1-1; CDR3: ASSLERNTEAF
length: 13; V: TRBV30; J: TRBJ2-7; CDR3: AWSRGGTTEGEQY
length: 12; V: TRBV13; J: TRBJ2-7; CDR3: ASTRDNGRGEQY
length: 13; V: TRBV9; J: TRBJ1-2; CDR3: ASSVGGGSDYGYT
length: 12; V: TRBV4-1; J: TRBJ1-2; CDR3: ASSQGQGYGGYT
length: 15; V: TRBV7-2; J: TRBJ2-1; CDR3: ASSSSPGLAGYNEQF
length: 12; V: TRBV6-2/TRBV6-3; J: TRBJ2-1; CDR3: ASSHSDSNNEQF
length: 10; V: TRBV12-3/TRBV12-4; J: TRBJ1-5; CDR3: ASSDSGKPQH
length: 13; V: TRBV18; J: TRBJ2-3; CDR3: ASSPLGTSTDTQY
length: 11; V: TRBV7-3; J: TRBJ2-1; CDR3: ASSRQARNEQF